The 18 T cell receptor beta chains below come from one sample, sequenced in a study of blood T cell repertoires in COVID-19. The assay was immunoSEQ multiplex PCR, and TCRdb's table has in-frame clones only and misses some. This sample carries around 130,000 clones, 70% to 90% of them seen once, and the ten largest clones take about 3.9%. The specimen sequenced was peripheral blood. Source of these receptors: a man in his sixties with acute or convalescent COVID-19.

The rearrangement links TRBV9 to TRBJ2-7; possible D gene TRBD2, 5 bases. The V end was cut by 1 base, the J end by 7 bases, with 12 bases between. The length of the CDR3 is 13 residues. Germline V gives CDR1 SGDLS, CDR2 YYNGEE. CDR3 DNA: TGTGCCAGCAGCGTAATGCGGAGCGGTGAGCAGTACTTC. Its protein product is CASSVMRSGEQYF.

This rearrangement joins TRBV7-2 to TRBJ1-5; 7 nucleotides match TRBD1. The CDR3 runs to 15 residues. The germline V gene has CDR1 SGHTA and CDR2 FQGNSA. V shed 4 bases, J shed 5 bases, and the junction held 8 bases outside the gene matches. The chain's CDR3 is CASSSGQPGDQPQHF. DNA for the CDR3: TGTGCCAGCAGCTCGGGACAGCCTGGGGATCAGCCCCAGCATTTT.

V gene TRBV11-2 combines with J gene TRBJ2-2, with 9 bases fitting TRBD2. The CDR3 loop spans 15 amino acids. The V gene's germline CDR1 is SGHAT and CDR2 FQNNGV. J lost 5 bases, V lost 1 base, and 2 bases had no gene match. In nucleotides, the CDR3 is TGTGCCAGCAGCTTAGGGACTAGCGAAACCGGGGAGCTGTTTTTT. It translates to CASSLGTSETGELFF.

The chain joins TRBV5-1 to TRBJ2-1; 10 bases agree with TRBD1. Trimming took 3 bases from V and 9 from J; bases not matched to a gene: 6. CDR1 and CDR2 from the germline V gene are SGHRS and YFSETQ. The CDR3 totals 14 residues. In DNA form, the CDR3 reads TGCGCCAGCAGCTCGGGGACAGGGGACCCTGAGCAGTTCTTC. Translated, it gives CASSSGTGDPEQFF.

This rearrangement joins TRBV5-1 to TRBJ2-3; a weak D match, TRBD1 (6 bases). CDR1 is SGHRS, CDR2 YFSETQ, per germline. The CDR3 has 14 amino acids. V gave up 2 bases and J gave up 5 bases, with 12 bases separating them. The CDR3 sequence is CASSFELGGDTQYF. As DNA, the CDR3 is TGCGCCAGCAGCTTTGAACTAGGGGGAGATACGCAGTATTTT.

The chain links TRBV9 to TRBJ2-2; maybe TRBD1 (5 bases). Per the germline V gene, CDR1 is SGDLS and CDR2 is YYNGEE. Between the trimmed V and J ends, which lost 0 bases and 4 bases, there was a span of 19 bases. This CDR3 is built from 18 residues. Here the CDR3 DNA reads TGTGCCAGCAGCGTAGAAGGAAGGGCAGGGTCGGGCACCGGGGAGCTGTTTTTT. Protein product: CASSVEGRAGSGTGELFF.

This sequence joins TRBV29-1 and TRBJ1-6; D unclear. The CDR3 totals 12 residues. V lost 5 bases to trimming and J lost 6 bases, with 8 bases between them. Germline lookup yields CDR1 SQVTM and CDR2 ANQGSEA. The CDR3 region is CSVSEGNSPLHF. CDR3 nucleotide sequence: TGCAGCGTTTCTGAGGGTAATTCACCCCTCCACTTT.

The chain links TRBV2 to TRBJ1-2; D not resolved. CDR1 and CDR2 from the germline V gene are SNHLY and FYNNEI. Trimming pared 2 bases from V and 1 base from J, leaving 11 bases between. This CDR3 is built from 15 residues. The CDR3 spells CASSERRMDNYGYTF. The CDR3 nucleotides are TGTGCCAGCAGTGAAAGGAGGATGGATAACTATGGCTACACCTTC.

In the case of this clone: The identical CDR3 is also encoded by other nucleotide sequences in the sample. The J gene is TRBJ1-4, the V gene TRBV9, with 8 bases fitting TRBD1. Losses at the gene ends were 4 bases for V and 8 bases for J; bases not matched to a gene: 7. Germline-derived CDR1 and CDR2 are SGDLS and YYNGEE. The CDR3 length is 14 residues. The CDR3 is CASSPGGRDEKLFF. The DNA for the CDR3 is TGTGCCAGCAGCCCAGGGGGCCGGGACGAAAAACTGTTTTTT.

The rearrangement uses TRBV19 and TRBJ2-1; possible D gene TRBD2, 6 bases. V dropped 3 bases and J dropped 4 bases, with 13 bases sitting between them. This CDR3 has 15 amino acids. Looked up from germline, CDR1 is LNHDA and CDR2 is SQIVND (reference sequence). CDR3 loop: CASSIVLAPYNEQFF. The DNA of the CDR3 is TGTGCCAGTAGTATTGTCCTAGCGCCTTACAATGAGCAGTTCTTC.

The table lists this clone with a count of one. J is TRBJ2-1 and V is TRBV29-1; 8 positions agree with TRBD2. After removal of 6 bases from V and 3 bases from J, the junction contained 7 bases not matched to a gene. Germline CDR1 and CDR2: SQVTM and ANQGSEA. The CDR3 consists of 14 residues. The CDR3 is CSVRAGANYNEQFF. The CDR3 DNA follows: TGCAGCGTCAGAGCGGGGGCGAACTACAATGAGCAGTTCTTC.

Written as DNA, the CDR3 is TGTGCCACCAGAGCCCCGGTGGGACAGGGAGACTGGGACCGCTACAATGAGCAGTTCTTC. It yields the protein CATRAPVGQGDWDRYNEQFF. This sequence joins TRBV15 and TRBJ2-1; 9 nucleotides align to TRBD1. CDR3 length equals 20 residues. Germline V lookup: CDR1 LNHNV, CDR2 YYDKDF (reference sequence). The V gene end was trimmed by 6 bases and the J gene end by 3 bases; junction bases not matched to a gene: 21. The complete variable domain, with remaining parts taken from reference TRBV15 and TRBJ2-1, reads DAMVIQNPRYQVTQFGKPVTLSCSQTLNHNVMYWYQQKSSQAPKLLFHYYDKDFNNEADTPDNFQSRRPNTSFCFLDIRSPGLGDTAMYLCATRAPVGQGDWDRYNEQFFGPGTRLTVL.

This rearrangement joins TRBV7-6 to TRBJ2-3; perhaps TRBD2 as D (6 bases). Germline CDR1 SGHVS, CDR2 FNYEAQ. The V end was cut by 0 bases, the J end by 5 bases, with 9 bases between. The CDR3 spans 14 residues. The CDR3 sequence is CASSLAGGGDTQYF. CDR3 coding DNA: TGTGCCAGCAGCTTAGCGGGAGGAGGAGATACGCAGTATTTT. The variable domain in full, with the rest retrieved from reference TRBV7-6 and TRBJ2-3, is GAGVSQSPRYKVTKRGQDVALRCDPISGHVSLYWYRQALGQGPEFLTYFNYEAQQDKSGLPNDRFSAERPEGSISTLTIQRTEQRDSAMYRCASSLAGGGDTQYFGPGTRLTVL.

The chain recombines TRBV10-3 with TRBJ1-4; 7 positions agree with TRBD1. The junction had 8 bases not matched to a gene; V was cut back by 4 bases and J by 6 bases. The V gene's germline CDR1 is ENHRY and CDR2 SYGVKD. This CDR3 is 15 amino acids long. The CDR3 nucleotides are TGTGCCATCAGTGCGAGACAGGGTCAGGATGAAAAACTGTTTTTT. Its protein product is CAISARQGQDEKLFF.

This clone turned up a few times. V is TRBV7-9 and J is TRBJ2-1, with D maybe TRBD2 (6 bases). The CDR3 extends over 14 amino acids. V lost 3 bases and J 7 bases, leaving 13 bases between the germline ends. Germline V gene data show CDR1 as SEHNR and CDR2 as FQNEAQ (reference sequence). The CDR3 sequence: CASSLPTAGNEQFF. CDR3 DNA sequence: TGTGCCAGCAGCTTGCCGACTGCGGGAAATGAGCAGTTCTTC.

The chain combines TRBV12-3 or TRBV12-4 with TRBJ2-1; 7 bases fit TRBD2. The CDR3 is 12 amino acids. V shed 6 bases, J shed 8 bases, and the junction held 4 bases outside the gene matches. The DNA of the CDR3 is TGTGCCAGCAGGGGAGGGACGGATGAGCAGTTCTTC. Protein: CASRGGTDEQFF.

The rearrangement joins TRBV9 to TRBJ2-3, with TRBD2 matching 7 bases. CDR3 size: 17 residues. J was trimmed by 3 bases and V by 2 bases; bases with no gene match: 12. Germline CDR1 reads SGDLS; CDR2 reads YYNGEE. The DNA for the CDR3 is TGTGCCAGCAGCGTGATGGGCGCCGGGAGGAGGACAGATACGCAGTATTTT. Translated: CASSVMGAGRRTDTQYF.

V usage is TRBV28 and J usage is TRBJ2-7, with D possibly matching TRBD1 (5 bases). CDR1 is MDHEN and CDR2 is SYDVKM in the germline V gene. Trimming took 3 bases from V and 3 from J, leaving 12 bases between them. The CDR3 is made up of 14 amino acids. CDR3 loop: CASSLLRDFYEQYF. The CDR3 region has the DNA TGTGCCAGCAGTTTGCTCAGGGATTTCTACGAGCAGTACTTC.